This T cell receptor beta chain appears in the sequencing data of a study of OX40 agonist ivuxolimab in advanced cancers. About the study: The dose-escalation cohort had hepatocellular carcinoma, melanoma, renal cell or head and neck cancer.

The sampling schedule covered blood at baseline, cycle 4 day 1, and cycle 7 day 1. Produced via immunoSEQ multiplex PCR; TCRdb's table is partial and in-frame only. The data contain around 91,000 clones, approximately 89% of them singletons. Overall study results and limits: Circulating CD4+ and CD8+ T cells showed clonal expansion by week 6 at 0.1 to 3.0 mg/kg.

Turning to this clone: Its antigen is undetermined.

Sequencing was performed on CD4+ or CD8+ T cells sorted from blood, taken in a trial of the OX40 agonist ivuxolimab. This sequence originates from an adult with an advanced solid tumor such as melanoma, head and neck, liver or kidney cancer.

The CDR3 loop is CASSRAYNEQFF. CDR3 nucleotide sequence: TGTGCCAGCAGCCGAGCGTACAATGAGCAGTTCTTC. The chain couples TRBV5-6 to TRBJ2-1; D is unclear. CDR1 is SGHDT and CDR2 is YYEEEE in the germline V gene. Trimming left V 4 bases short and J 4 bases short, with 6 bases between. This CDR3 comprises 12 residues.